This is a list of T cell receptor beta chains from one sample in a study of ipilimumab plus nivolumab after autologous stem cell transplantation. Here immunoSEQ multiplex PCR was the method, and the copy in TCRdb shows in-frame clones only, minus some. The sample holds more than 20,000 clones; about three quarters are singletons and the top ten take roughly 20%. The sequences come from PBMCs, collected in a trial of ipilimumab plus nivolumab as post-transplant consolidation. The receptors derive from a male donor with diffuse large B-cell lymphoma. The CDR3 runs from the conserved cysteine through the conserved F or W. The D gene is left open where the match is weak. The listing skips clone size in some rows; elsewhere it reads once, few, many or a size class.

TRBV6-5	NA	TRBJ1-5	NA	CASRRTAYSNQPQHF	TGTGCCAGCAGACGGACAGCGTATAGCAATCAGCCCCAGCATTTT
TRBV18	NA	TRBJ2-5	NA	CASSPPGRPQETQYF	TGTGCCAGCTCACCCCCGGGCAGGCCCCAAGAGACCCAGTACTTC
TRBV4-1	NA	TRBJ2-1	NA	CASSQELSYNEQFF	TGCGCCAGCAGCCAAGAGCTCTCCTACAATGAGCAGTTCTTC
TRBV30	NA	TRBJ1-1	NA	CAWRARTFMNTEAFF	TGTGCCTGGAGAGCCCGGACGTTCATGAACACTGAAGCTTTCTTT
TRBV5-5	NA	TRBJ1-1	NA	CASSFATGTEAFF	TGTGCCAGCAGCTTCGCCACCGGGACAGAAGCTTTCTTT
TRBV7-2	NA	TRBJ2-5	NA	CASSAQETQYF	TGTGCCAGCAGCGCACAAGAGACCCAGTACTTC
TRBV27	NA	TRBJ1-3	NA	CASSLHSSSSGNTIYF	TGTGCCAGCAGTTTACATTCTTCGAGCTCTGGAAACACCATATATTTT
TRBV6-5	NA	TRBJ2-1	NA	CASSYSAGTADNEQFF	TGTGCCAGCAGTTATTCTGCCGGGACCGCCGACAATGAGCAGTTCTTC
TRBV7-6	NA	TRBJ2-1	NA	CASSLGTPTGTYNEQFF	TGTGCCAGCAGCTTAGGTACCCCCACCGGGACTTACAATGAGCAGTTCTTC
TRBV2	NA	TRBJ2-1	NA	CASSEAQSSYNEQFF	TGTGCCAGCAGTGAAGCCCAGAGCTCCTACAATGAGCAGTTCTTC
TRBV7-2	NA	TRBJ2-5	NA	CAIAGGPKRETQYF	TGTGCCATCGCTGGGGGACCCAAGCGGGAGACCCAGTACTTC
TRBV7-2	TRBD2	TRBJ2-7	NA	CASSPGGKYEQYF	TGTGCCAGCAGTCCCGGGGGGAAGTACGAGCAGTACTTC
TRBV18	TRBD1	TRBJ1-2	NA	CASSPPTGGGYTF	TGTGCCAGCTCACCACCGACAGGGGGAGGCTACACCTTC
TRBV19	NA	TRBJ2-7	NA	CASSDPQITYEQYF	TGTGCCAGTAGTGATCCCCAAATTACCTACGAGCAGTACTTC
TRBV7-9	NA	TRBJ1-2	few	CASSATGVNYGYTF	TGTGCCAGCAGCGCGACCGGGGTTAACTATGGCTACACCTTC
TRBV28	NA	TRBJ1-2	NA	CASSYRSNYGYTF	TGTGCCAGCAGTTATCGTTCTAACTATGGCTACACCTTC
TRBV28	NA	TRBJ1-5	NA	CASRPGMDSNQPQHF	TGTGCCAGCAGACCGGGAATGGATAGCAATCAGCCCCAGCATTTT
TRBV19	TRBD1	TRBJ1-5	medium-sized	CASDTGQGARQPQHF	TGTGCCAGTGACACGGGACAGGGGGCCCGGCAGCCCCAGCATTTT
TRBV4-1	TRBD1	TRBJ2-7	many	CASSQDPTGAYEQYF	TGCGCCAGCAGCCAAGATCCCACAGGGGCCTACGAGCAGTACTTC
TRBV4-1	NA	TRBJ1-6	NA	CASSQVSSPLHF	TGCGCCAGCAGCCAAGTTTCTTCACCCCTCCACTTT
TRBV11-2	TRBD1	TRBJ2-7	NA	CASSLVGVDRSYEQYF	TGTGCCAGCAGCTTAGTAGGAGTGGACAGGTCCTACGAGCAGTACTTC
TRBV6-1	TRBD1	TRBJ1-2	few	CASSGDRSNYGYTF	TGTGCCAGCAGTGGGGACAGGAGTAACTATGGCTACACCTTC
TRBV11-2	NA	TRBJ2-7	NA	CASSSKAYEQYF	TGTGCCAGCAGCTCAAAAGCCTACGAGCAGTACTTC
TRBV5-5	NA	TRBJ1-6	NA	CASSLGSYNSPLHF	TGTGCCAGCAGCTTAGGGTCTTATAATTCACCCCTCCACTTT
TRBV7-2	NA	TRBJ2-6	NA	CASSFSRQARSGGANVLTF	TGTGCCAGCAGCTTCTCCCGACAGGCTAGGTCTGGTGGGGCCAACGTCCTGACTTTC